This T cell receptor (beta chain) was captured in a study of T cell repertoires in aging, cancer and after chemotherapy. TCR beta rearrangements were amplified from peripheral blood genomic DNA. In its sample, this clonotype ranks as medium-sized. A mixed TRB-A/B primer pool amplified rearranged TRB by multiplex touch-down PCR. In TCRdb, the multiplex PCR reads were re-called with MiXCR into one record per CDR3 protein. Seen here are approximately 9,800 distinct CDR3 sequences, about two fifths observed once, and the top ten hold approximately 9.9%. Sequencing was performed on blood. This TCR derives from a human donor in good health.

The CDR3: CSVAGSYNEQFF. The CDR3 bases are TGCAGCGTCGCCGGGTCTTACAATGAGCAGTTCTTC. This rearrangement joins TRBV29-1 to TRBJ2-1; D not resolved. The CDR3 has 12 amino acids. Germline V gene data show CDR1 as SQVTM and CDR2 as ANQGSEA. V lost 6 bases, J lost 4 bases, and 10 bases lay in between.